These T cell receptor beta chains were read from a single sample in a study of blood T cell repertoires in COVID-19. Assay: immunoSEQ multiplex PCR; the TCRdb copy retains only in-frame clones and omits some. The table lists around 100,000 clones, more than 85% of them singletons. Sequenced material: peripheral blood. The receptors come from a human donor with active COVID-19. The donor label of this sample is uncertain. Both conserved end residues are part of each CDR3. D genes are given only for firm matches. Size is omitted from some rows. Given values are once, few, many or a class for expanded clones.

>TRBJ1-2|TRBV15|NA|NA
CATSRFLPPGNYGYTF
TGTGCCACCAGCAGATTCCTCCCCCCAGGGAACTATGGCTACACCTTC
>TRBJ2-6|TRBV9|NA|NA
CASAAGANVLTF
TGTGCCAGCGCGGCTGGGGCCAACGTCCTGACTTTC
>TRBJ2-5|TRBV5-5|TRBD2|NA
CASSPGLAGDETQYF
TGTGCCAGCAGCCCGGGACTAGCGGGGGATGAGACCCAGTACTTC
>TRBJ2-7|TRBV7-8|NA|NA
CASSPTGYEQYF
TGTGCCAGCAGCCCGACAGGATACGAGCAGTACTTC
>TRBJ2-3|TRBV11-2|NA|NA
CASSPNRVADTQYF
TGTGCCAGCAGCCCTAACAGGGTTGCTGATACGCAGTATTTT
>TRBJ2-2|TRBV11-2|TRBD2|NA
CASSLGSGLASTGELFF
TGTGCCAGCAGCTTAGGTTCAGGACTAGCGAGCACCGGGGAGCTGTTTTTT
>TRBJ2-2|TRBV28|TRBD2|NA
CASSRGGNTGELFF
TGTGCCAGCAGCCGCGGGGGGAACACCGGGGAGCTGTTTTTT
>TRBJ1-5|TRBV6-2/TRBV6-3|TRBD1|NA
CASSYGQGVNQPQHF
TGTGCCAGCAGTTACGGGCAGGGGGTGAATCAGCCCCAGCATTTT
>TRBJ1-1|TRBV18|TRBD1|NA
CASSPGQGRGEAFF
TGTGCCAGCTCACCAGGACAGGGAAGGGGTGAAGCTTTCTTT
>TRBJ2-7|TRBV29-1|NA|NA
CSVGAGVEQYF
TGCAGCGTTGGGGCAGGGGTCGAGCAGTACTTC
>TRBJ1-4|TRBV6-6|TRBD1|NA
CASSSKHFRTGATNEKLFF
TGTGCCAGCAGCTCTAAGCATTTCCGGACAGGGGCAACTAATGAAAAACTGTTTTTT
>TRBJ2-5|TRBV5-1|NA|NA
CASSLVDSQETQYF
TGCGCCAGCAGCTTGGTCGACAGTCAAGAGACCCAGTACTTC
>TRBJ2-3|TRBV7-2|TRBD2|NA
CASSLIAGGTDTQYF
TGTGCCAGCAGCTTAATCGCGGGGGGCACAGATACGCAGTATTTT
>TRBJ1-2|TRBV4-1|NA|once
CASSQERTRANYGYTF
TGCGCCAGCAGCCAAGAGAGAACCAGGGCTAACTATGGCTACACCTTC
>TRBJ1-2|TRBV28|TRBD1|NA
CASSPGQGTVGYTF
TGTGCCAGCAGCCCTGGACAGGGAACGGTTGGCTACACCTTC
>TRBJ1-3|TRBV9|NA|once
CASSALDISGNTIYF
TGTGCCAGCAGCGCATTAGACATCTCTGGAAACACCATATATTTT
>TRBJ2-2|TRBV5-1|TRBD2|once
CASSLGASGANTGELFF
TGCGCCAGCAGCTTGGGGGCTAGCGGAGCTAACACCGGGGAGCTGTTTTTT
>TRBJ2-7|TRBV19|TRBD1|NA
CASSIAGTGYEQYF
TGTGCCAGTAGTATAGCCGGGACAGGCTACGAGCAGTACTTC
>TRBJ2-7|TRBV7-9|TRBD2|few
CASSSSSGGRYEQYF
TGTGCCAGCAGTTCAAGTAGCGGGGGGCGCTACGAGCAGTACTTC
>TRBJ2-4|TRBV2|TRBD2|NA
CASSPTSGGLAKNIQYF
TGTGCCAGCAGCCCGACTAGCGGGGGGCTAGCCAAAAACATTCAGTACTTC
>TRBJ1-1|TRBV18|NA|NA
CASSPRSGSAFF
TGTGCCAGCTCACCACGTAGCGGCAGTGCTTTCTTT
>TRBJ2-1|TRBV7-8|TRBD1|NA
CASSLPGTGEVYEQFF
TGTGCCAGCAGCTTACCGGGGACAGGGGAGGTCTATGAGCAGTTCTTC
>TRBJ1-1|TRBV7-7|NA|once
CASSKDLNTEAFF
TGTGCCAGCAGCAAGGACTTGAACACTGAAGCTTTCTTT
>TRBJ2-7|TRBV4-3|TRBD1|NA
CASSQEDRGSYEQYF
TGCGCCAGCAGCCAAGAGGACAGGGGCTCCTACGAGCAGTACTTC
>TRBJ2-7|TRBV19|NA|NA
CASSSSETPIYEQYF
TGTGCCAGTAGTAGTAGTGAGACTCCAATATACGAGCAGTACTTC
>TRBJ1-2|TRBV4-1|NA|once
CASSQREGDYGYTF
TGCGCCAGCAGCCAGCGAGAGGGGGACTATGGCTACACCTTC
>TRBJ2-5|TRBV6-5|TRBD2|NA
CASSRGVQETQYF
TGTGCCAGCAGCCGGGGGGTACAAGAGACCCAGTACTTC
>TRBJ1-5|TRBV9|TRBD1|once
CASSMGTENQPQHF
TGTGCCAGCAGCATGGGGACAGAGAATCAGCCCCAGCATTTT
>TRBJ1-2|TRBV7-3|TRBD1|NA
CASSSGQGVADGYTF
TGTGCCAGCAGTTCGGGACAGGGTGTTGCGGATGGCTACACCTTC